Following are 15 T cell receptor beta chains from one sample sequenced in a study of T cell responses to AZD1222 COVID-19 vaccine. Produced via immunoSEQ multiplex PCR; TCRdb's table is partial and in-frame only. The profile covers more than 140,000 clones, with approximately 89% appearing a single time and under 2.5% taken by the ten largest. The sample in question was peripheral blood, obtained on day 0 of AZD1222 vaccination. The receptors stem from an adult in good health.

This chain uses TRBV10-3 with TRBJ1-1; unclear D gene. Germline lookup yields CDR1 ENHRY and CDR2 SYGVKD. The CDR3 loop spans 14 amino acids. Trimming shortened V by 9 bases and J by 4 bases, and 18 bases separated the two germline ends. The CDR3 DNA reads TGTGCCATACCGGGTACGGGCCTCGGCACTGAAGCTTTCTTT. Its translation is CAIPGTGLGTEAFF.

The chain links TRBV18 to TRBJ1-4, with 9 bases aligning to TRBD1. Trimming took 6 bases from V and 8 from J; bases not matched to a gene: 7. The CDR3 contains 14 residues. Germline loops: CDR1 KGHSH, CDR2 LQKENI. The CDR3 here is CASSPRDRVEKLFF. CDR3 DNA sequence: TGTGCCAGCTCGCCCCGGGACAGGGTGGAAAAACTGTTTTTT.

Of note for this clone: In the same sample, other DNA sequences code for this CDR3. The chain carries TRBV6-5 and TRBJ1-1; TRBD1 aligns across 9 bases. Germline V gene lookup returns CDR1 MNHEY and CDR2 SVGAGI. The CDR3 is made up of 13 amino acids. With 6 bases clipped from V and 4 bases from J, the junction kept 3 bases outside the gene matches. The CDR3 DNA reads TGTGCCAGCAGACGGGACAGGGTCACTGAAGCTTTCTTT. Its protein product is CASRRDRVTEAFF.

The chain combines TRBV6-2 or TRBV6-3 with TRBJ2-7; 14 nucleotides align to TRBD2. CDR3 size: 19 residues. Per germline, CDR1 MNHEY and CDR2 SVGEGT. J was trimmed by 0 bases and V by 4 bases; bases with no gene match: 11. CDR3: CASSSFSGLAGGSSYEQYF. The CDR3 region has the DNA TGTGCCAGCAGTTCGTTCTCCGGACTAGCGGGAGGAAGCTCCTACGAGCAGTACTTC.

The rearrangement uses TRBV5-1 and TRBJ1-1, with 10 positions matching TRBD1. V was clipped by 4 bases and J by 10 bases; unmatched bases: 13. Germline V gene data show CDR1 as SGHRS and CDR2 as YFSETQ. This CDR3 is 15 amino acids long. Here the CDR3 reads CASSTGDRGHSVAFF. For the CDR3, the DNA is TGCGCCAGCAGCACCGGGGACAGGGGCCACTCCGTAGCTTTCTTT.

V is TRBV11-3 and J is TRBJ2-1; D is unresolved. CDR1 SGHNT and CDR2 YENEEA come from the germline V gene. Deletions cut 1 base from V and 6 bases from J, with 7 bases between. The CDR3 consists of 13 residues. The DNA for the CDR3 is TGTGCCAGCAGCTTAGTAATGGGCAATGAGCAGTTCTTC. Translated: CASSLVMGNEQFF.

V gene TRBV4-3 combines with J gene TRBJ2-5, with 8 bases identical to TRBD1. V was pared by 4 bases and J by 0 bases, with 4 bases of the junction left unmatched. The CDR3 length is 15 residues. From germline, CDR1 is LGHNA and CDR2 YSLEER. CDR3 protein: CASSPGTGDQETQYF. DNA of the CDR3: TGCGCCAGCAGCCCAGGGACAGGAGACCAAGAGACCCAGTACTTC.

The chain joins TRBV7-2 to TRBJ2-3; TRBD2 agrees at 8 bases. CDR3 length equals 16 residues. J was trimmed by 5 bases and V by 2 bases; bases with no gene match: 9. In germline, CDR1 is SGHTA, CDR2 FQGNSA. For the CDR3, the DNA is TGTGCCAGCAGCTTAATGCCGGGAGGGACCCAAGATACGCAGTATTTT. It is translated as CASSLMPGGTQDTQYF.

V gene TRBV5-6 combines with J gene TRBJ2-1; possibly TRBD2 for D (6 bases). Looked up from germline, CDR1 is SGHDT and CDR2 is YYEEEE. The V end was cut by 1 base, the J end by 10 bases, with 9 bases between. The CDR3 has 12 amino acids. The CDR3 DNA is TGTGCCAGCAGCTTGAGTGCGGGAGAGCAGTTCTTC. Protein sequence: CASSLSAGEQFF.

In this sample, this clone turned up a few times. The chain recombines TRBV5-1 with TRBJ2-1, with D perhaps matching TRBD1 or TRBD2 (5 bases each). CDR1 SGHRS and CDR2 YFSETQ come from the germline V gene. Trimming stripped 0 bases from V and 11 bases from J, with 15 bases between. This CDR3 region has 14 residues. CDR3 amino acids: CASSLGQGGYKQFF. The CDR3 coding sequence is TGCGCCAGCAGCTTGGGCCAGGGCGGGTATAAGCAGTTCTTC.

The rearrangement uses TRBV7-9 and TRBJ2-1; 9 bases are a match to TRBD2. The germline gives CDR1 SEHNR, CDR2 FQNEAQ (reference sequence). This CDR3 region has 16 residues. V gave up 4 bases and J gave up 5 bases; unmatched junction bases: 9. CDR3 region: CASSSLGAGGHNEQFF. The DNA for the CDR3 is TGTGCCAGCAGCTCCCTAGGAGCGGGAGGACACAATGAGCAGTTCTTC.

This chain connects TRBV27 to TRBJ2-1, with D hard to call. Germline V gene sequence: CDR1 MNHEY, CDR2 SMNVEV (reference sequence). The CDR3 loop spans 14 amino acids. Trimming took off 2 bases at V and 2 bases at J, with 7 bases between the two ends. DNA of the CDR3: TGTGCCAGCAGTTTACGGTCCCCCTACAATGAGCAGTTCTTC. As protein: CASSLRSPYNEQFF.

The rearrangement joins TRBV4-2 to TRBJ2-2; D is possibly TRBD1 (7 bases). V dropped 0 bases and J dropped 6 bases, with 20 bases sitting between them. The CDR3 covers 18 residues. CDR1 and CDR2 from the germline V gene are LGHNA and YNFKEQ. CDR3 in amino acids: CASSQDQGGRNLAGELFF. CDR3 sequence (DNA): TGTGCCAGCAGCCAAGATCAGGGGGGAAGGAATCTGGCCGGGGAGCTGTTTTTT.

CDR3 region: CASRDPTVEGYTF. In DNA form, the CDR3 reads TGTGCCAGCAGGGATCCAACAGTGGAGGGCTACACCTTC. The chain carries TRBV6-5 and TRBJ1-2, with D unresolved. V was clipped by 6 bases and J by 8 bases, with 16 bases between them. Germline V gives CDR1 MNHEY, CDR2 SVGAGI. The CDR3 runs 13 residues.

This chain joins TRBV19 and TRBJ2-5; 7 bases align to TRBD1. Losses at the gene ends were 7 bases for V and 7 bases for J; bases not matched to a gene: 15. The CDR3 is made up of 15 amino acids. The germline V gene has CDR1 LNHDA and CDR2 SQIVND (reference sequence). CDR3 protein: CASKTGQSLGATQYF. CDR3 nucleotide sequence: TGTGCCAGTAAAACGGGACAGTCCCTCGGAGCGACCCAGTACTTC.